A single sample gave rise to the 31 T cell receptor beta chains below, sequenced in a study of T cells of healthy individuals. TCRdb reprocessed the 5' RACE reads with MiXCR, giving one entry per CDR3 protein. The sample records 65,000 to 90,000 distinct CDR3 sequences, 4% to 5.5% being singletons. These TCRs come from a female donor in good health.

This clonotype was counted many times. For the CDR3, the DNA is TGCAGCGCAGGGACTAGCGGCAATGAGCAGTTCTTC. Protein: CSAGTSGNEQFF. The J gene is TRBJ2-1, the V gene TRBV29-1; 11 bases are shared with TRBD2. Germline V CDR1 and CDR2: SQVTM, ANQGSEA. Germline trimming cut 7 bases from V and 6 bases from J; bases unmatched to any gene: 2. CDR3 length: 12 residues.

This clonotype was picked up a small number of times. This rearrangement joins TRBV5-5 to TRBJ2-7; D is unclear. V was clipped by 4 bases and J by 5 bases, with 13 bases between them. Germline loops: CDR1 SGHKS, CDR2 YYEKEE (reference sequence). The CDR3 sequence is 13 residues long. CDR3 in amino acids: CASSHDWPDEQYF. In nucleotides, the CDR3 is TGTGCCAGCAGCCACGACTGGCCCGACGAGCAGTACTTC.

The gene calls are TRBV6-1 and TRBJ1-5, with 8 bases fitting TRBD1. In germline, CDR1 is MNHNS, CDR2 SASEGT. The V segment lost 3 bases and the J segment 8 bases; nucleotides outside the gene matches: 6. This CDR3 is built from 14 residues. The CDR3 DNA sequence: TGTGCCAGCAGTGAGTGGACAGGGACTAAGCCCCAGCATTTT. It codes for CASSEWTGTKPQHF.

This clonotype was counted at least ten times. J is TRBJ2-2 and V is TRBV12-3 or TRBV12-4; no clear D. The CDR3 is 13 residues long. Trimming pared 7 bases from V and 6 bases from J, leaving 12 bases between. This CDR3 is CASTTSLAGELFF. The CDR3 region has the DNA TGTGCCAGCACTACATCATTAGCCGGGGAGCTGTTTTTT.

In its sample, this clonotype was seen many times. J is TRBJ2-7 and V is TRBV7-3; 11 positions agree with TRBD1. The V and J ends lost 3 bases and 0 bases, in that order; junction bases with no gene match: 1. CDR3 length: 15 amino acids. CDR1 and CDR2 (germline): SGHTA, FQGTGA. CDR3 in DNA: TGTGCCAGCAGCTTCGGGACAGGGGGCTCCTACGAGCAGTACTTC. Its protein product is CASSFGTGGSYEQYF.

This clonotype was detected many times. The V gene is TRBV2, the J gene TRBJ1-4; D is perhaps TRBD1 (6 bases). The germline V gene encodes CDR1 SNHLY and CDR2 FYNNEI. The V and J ends lost 9 bases and 1 base respectively, with 12 bases between them. The CDR3 has 14 amino acids. CDR3 loop: CASKLDRTNEKLFF. DNA of the CDR3: TGTGCCAGTAAATTGGACAGAACTAATGAAAAACTGTTTTTT. Full variable domain (outside the CDR3, taken from reference TRBV2 and TRBJ1-4): EPEVTQTPSHQVTQMGQEVILRCVPISNHLYFYWYRQILGQKVEFLVSFYNNEISEKSEIFDDQFSVERPDGSNFTLKIRSTKLEDSAMYFCASKLDRTNEKLFFGSGTQLSVL.

In this sample, this clonotype turned up a few times. The chain is built from TRBV6-2 or TRBV6-3 and TRBJ1-5; no reliable D call. Germline CDR1 and CDR2: MNHEY and SVGEGT. Trimming took off 0 bases at V and 4 bases at J, with 16 bases between the two ends. There are 17 residues in the CDR3. The CDR3 nucleotides are TGTGCCAGCAGTTACTCGACGTCGACAAGGCGTAATCAGCCCCAGCATTTT. Protein product: CASSYSTSTRRNQPQHF.

This clonotype was recorded at least ten times. This chain connects TRBV28 to TRBJ1-5; 9 bases are a match to TRBD1. Losses at the gene ends were 6 bases for V and 0 bases for J; bases not matched to a gene: 9. Germline CDR1 and CDR2: MDHEN and SYDVKM. The CDR3 contains 17 residues. CDR3 loop: CASSLTGGGNSNQPQHF. For the CDR3, the DNA is TGTGCCAGCAGCTTGACAGGGGGAGGGAATAGCAATCAGCCCCAGCATTTT.

There are a few counts of this clonotype. The chain recombines TRBV4-1 with TRBJ2-7; D unclear. The CDR3 length is 14 residues. Trimming left V 4 bases short and J 2 bases short, with 12 bases between. Germline lookup yields CDR1 MGHRA and CDR2 YSYEKL. CDR3 amino acids: CASSPVSYPYEQYF. The CDR3 DNA reads as TGCGCCAGCAGCCCGGTGAGCTACCCCTACGAGCAGTACTTC.

The chain uses TRBV10-3 and TRBJ2-5; TRBD1 is a possible D gene (5 bases). The germline V and J ends were trimmed by 3 bases and 4 bases, with 12 bases remaining between them. The CDR3 is 14 amino acids. From germline, CDR1 is ENHRY and CDR2 SYGVKD. This CDR3 reads CAISEEAGSETQYF. In nucleotides, the CDR3 is TGTGCCATCAGTGAAGAGGCAGGGTCAGAGACCCAGTACTTC.

This clonotype has only a few counts. The chain has TRBV4-1 and TRBJ2-4; 8 bases line up with TRBD2. V lost 0 bases, J lost 2 bases, and 6 bases stayed unmatched. Germline lookup yields CDR1 MGHRA and CDR2 YSYEKL. This CDR3 spans 17 amino acids. CDR3 region: CASSQEFSGIPKNIQYF. The CDR3 DNA reads as TGCGCCAGCAGCCAAGAATTTAGCGGGATACCCAAAAACATTCAGTACTTC.

In this sample, this clonotype turned up a few times. One end of the junction does not line up with germline, which may come from a read error. The V gene is TRBV29-1, the J gene TRBJ2-1, with 10 bases fitting TRBD2. Germline lookup yields CDR1 SQVTM and CDR2 ANQGSEA. The length of the CDR3 is 15 residues. DNA of the CDR3: TGCAGCATTGAAGGAGCGGGAGGGCCGGGCGATGAGCAGTTCTTC. It codes for CSIEGAGGPGDEQFF.

This clonotype was recorded at least ten times. The V gene is TRBV4-3, the J gene TRBJ2-1; the match to TRBD2 covers 8 bases. V shed 0 bases and J 2 bases; nucleotides not matched to a gene: 6. The CDR3 is made up of 17 amino acids. Germline CDR1 LGHNA, CDR2 YSLEER. This chain's CDR3 is CASSQDPGAGAYNEQFF. The CDR3 bases are TGCGCCAGCAGCCAAGATCCGGGAGCGGGGGCCTACAATGAGCAGTTCTTC.

The V call is TRBV5-4, the J call TRBJ1-1; tentatively, D is TRBD1 (6 bases). The CDR3 is 15 amino acids. V was pared by 4 bases and J by 4 bases, with 17 bases between. The germline gives CDR1 SGHNT, CDR2 YYREEE (reference sequence). Here the CDR3 reads CASSPGAGSSTEAFF. As DNA, the CDR3 is TGTGCCAGCAGCCCGGGGGCAGGGTCGAGCACTGAAGCTTTCTTT.

The gene calls are TRBV7-9 and TRBJ1-3; 10 bases match TRBD1. V gave up 2 bases and J gave up 2 bases; unmatched junction bases: 6. The CDR3 is 17 residues long. Germline CDR1 reads SEHNR; CDR2 reads FQNEAQ (reference sequence). The CDR3 protein is CASSLNLGQGPGNTIYF. The CDR3 DNA is TGTGCCAGCAGCTTAAATTTGGGACAGGGGCCTGGAAACACCATATATTTT. The whole variable domain, filled in from reference TRBV7-9 and TRBJ1-3, reads DTGVSQNPRHKITKRGQNVTFRCDPISEHNRLYWYRQTLGQGPEFLTYFQNEAQLEKSRLLSDRFSAERPKGSFSTLEIQRTEQGDSAMYLCASSLNLGQGPGNTIYFGEGSWLTVV.

This chain links TRBV21-1 with TRBJ1-2; TRBD1, as called in the table, went unchecked against the DNA. TRBV21-1 is assigned pseudogene status. This CDR3 is built from 12 residues. The CDR3 protein is CASSKVGGEWTF. CDR3 sequence (DNA): TGTGCCAGCAGCAAAGTGGGCGGAGAGTGGACCTTC.

The chain is built from TRBV3-1 and TRBJ2-1, with no clear D. This CDR3 contains 15 residues. Germline CDR1 and CDR2: LGHDT and YNNKEL (reference sequence). Between the trimmed V and J ends, which lost 1 base and 6 bases, there was a span of 13 bases. CDR3 loop: CASSQVVTVRNEQFF. The DNA of the CDR3 is TGTGCCAGCAGCCAAGTAGTGACGGTGCGCAATGAGCAGTTCTTC.

This clonotype occurred many times. The chain has TRBV7-9 and TRBJ2-3; D remains ambiguous. From germline, CDR1 is SEHNR and CDR2 FQNEAQ (reference sequence). This CDR3 contains 13 residues. V dropped 5 bases and J dropped 3 bases, with 9 bases sitting between them. CDR3 sequence reads: CASSRQETDTQYF. Here the CDR3 DNA reads TGTGCCAGCAGCCGGCAGGAGACAGATACGCAGTATTTT.

This clonotype was seen a few times. This chain connects TRBV6-6 to TRBJ1-2; TRBD1 might be the D (6 bases). CDR3 length: 14 amino acids. Germline CDR1 is MNHNY and CDR2 is SVGAGI (reference sequence). V lost 8 bases and J 3 bases, leaving 16 bases between the germline ends. The CDR3 coding sequence is TGTGCCAGCTCAGGGGAGCTCCTGGACTATGGCTACACCTTC. Amino acid sequence: CASSGELLDYGYTF.

Many counts were recorded for this clonotype. This chain uses TRBV5-5 with TRBJ2-2; D ambiguous. There are 15 residues in the CDR3. Trimming removed 4 bases from V and 1 base from J, with 11 bases in between. CDR1 and CDR2 (germline): SGHKS, YYEKEE (reference sequence). This chain's CDR3 is CASSLEFLNTGELFF. CDR3 sequence (DNA): TGTGCCAGCAGCCTAGAGTTCCTGAACACCGGGGAGCTGTTTTTT.

The table lists this clonotype with many counts. The rearrangement joins TRBV6-6 to TRBJ2-7; D not certain. Per germline, CDR1 MNHNY and CDR2 SVGAGI (reference sequence). This CDR3 spans 13 amino acids. The V end was cut by 7 bases, the J end by 3 bases, with 13 bases between. Written as DNA, the CDR3 is TGTGCCAGCACCGACCCCGAACGCTACGAGCAGTACTTC. It specifies CASTDPERYEQYF.

By share of the sample, this clonotype is medium-sized. The genes are TRBV7-2 and TRBJ1-2, with unresolved D. There are 13 residues in the CDR3. V gave up 5 bases and J gave up 2 bases, with 9 bases separating them. Germline V gene data show CDR1 as SGHTA and CDR2 as FQGNSA. The CDR3 DNA reads as TGTGCCAGCAGCCCAAGTACGAACTATGGCTACACCTTC. It is translated as CASSPSTNYGYTF.

The CDR3 reads CASSGTSAVRGSYNEQFF. In DNA, the CDR3 is TGTGCCAGCAGTGGGACTAGCGCCGTGAGGGGGTCCTACAATGAGCAGTTCTTC. The chain couples TRBV7-9 to TRBJ2-1; 10 bases agree with TRBD2. Per the germline V gene, CDR1 is SEHNR and CDR2 is FQNEAQ (reference sequence). CDR3 length: 18 amino acids. J lost 1 base, V lost 6 bases, and 12 bases had no gene match.

This clonotype was observed a few times. The V gene is TRBV11-2, the J gene TRBJ1-2, with 7 nucleotides matching TRBD1. The J segment lost 2 bases and the V segment lost 4 bases, leaving 10 bases of the junction unmatched. This CDR3 contains 16 residues. Germline assignment: CDR1 SGHAT and CDR2 FQNNGV. The CDR3 reads CASSSPRTGENYGYTF. Here the CDR3 DNA reads TGTGCCAGCAGCTCCCCGAGGACAGGAGAAAACTATGGCTACACCTTC.

This chain links TRBV13 with TRBJ2-2, with 7 positions matching TRBD2. CDR1 and CDR2 (germline): PRHDT, FYEKMQ (reference sequence). V gave up 2 bases and J gave up 1 base; unmatched junction bases: 1. This CDR3 spans 15 amino acids. CDR3 DNA sequence: TGTGCCAGCAGCTTAAGCGGGGTGAACACCGGGGAGCTGTTTTTT. The encoded protein is CASSLSGVNTGELFF.

Ten or more counts support this clonotype. The chain employs TRBV19 and TRBJ1-5, with 9 bases fitting TRBD1. Losses at the gene ends were 4 bases for V and 6 bases for J; bases not matched to a gene: 4. Germline CDR1 is LNHDA and CDR2 is SQIVND (reference sequence). The CDR3 has 14 residues. The CDR3: CASSTQGAGQPQHF. CDR3 coding DNA: TGTGCCAGTAGTACACAGGGGGCCGGTCAGCCCCAGCATTTT.

J is TRBJ1-1 and V is TRBV4-2, with TRBD1 identical over 8 bases. The CDR3 is made up of 16 amino acids. Germline lookup yields CDR1 LGHNA and CDR2 YNFKEQ. Germline trimming cut 0 bases from V and 5 bases from J; bases unmatched to any gene: 8. The CDR3 protein is CASSQDRAGGHTEAFF. In nucleotides, the CDR3 is TGTGCCAGCAGCCAAGATCGGGCAGGGGGCCATACTGAAGCTTTCTTT.

This clonotype was seen more than once but under ten times. The chain combines TRBV28 with TRBJ2-7; no clear D. Germline loops: CDR1 MDHEN, CDR2 SYDVKM. The length of the CDR3 is 15 residues. V was clipped by 3 bases and J by 3 bases, with 15 bases between them. Written as DNA, the CDR3 is TGTGCCAGCAGTTTCCGCAAACTTTACTTCTACGAGCAGTACTTC. This sequence encodes CASSFRKLYFYEQYF. Full variable domain (outside the CDR3, taken from reference TRBV28 and TRBJ2-7): DVKVTQSSRYLVKRTGEKVFLECVQDMDHENMFWYRQDPGLGLRLIYFSYDVKMKEKGDIPEGYSVSREKKERFSLILESASTNQTSMYLCASSFRKLYFYEQYFGPGTRLTVT.

This clonotype has just a few counts. The CDR3 DNA reads as TGTGCCAGTAGTGCGACTAGCGGCAATGAGCAGTTCTTC. It translates to CASSATSGNEQFF. This rearrangement joins TRBV19 to TRBJ2-1, with 9 bases lining up with TRBD2. The CDR3 length is 13 residues. Germline values: CDR1 LNHDA, CDR2 SQIVND (reference sequence). Unmatched junction bases numbered 2, after V lost 5 bases and J lost 6 bases. Full variable domain (outside the CDR3, taken from reference TRBV19 and TRBJ2-1): DGGITQSPKYLFRKEGQNVTLSCEQNLNHDAMYWYRQDPGQGLRLIYYSQIVNDFQKGDIAEGYSVSREKKESFPLTVTSAQKNPTAFYLCASSATSGNEQFFGPGTRLTVL.

This clonotype was recorded a few times. The rearrangement uses TRBV12-3 or TRBV12-4 and TRBJ2-5; 7 bases agree with TRBD2. The V gene end was trimmed by 8 bases and the J gene end by 3 bases; junction bases not matched to a gene: 6. The CDR3 has 13 residues. The CDR3 DNA is TGTGCCAGCTCTTTTACTAGCGAAGAGACCCAGTACTTC. Residues: CASSFTSEETQYF.

The V gene is TRBV27, the J gene TRBJ1-2; no clear D gene. This CDR3 spans 13 amino acids. V lost 2 bases to trimming and J lost 4 bases, with 8 bases between them. Germline assignment: CDR1 MNHEY and CDR2 SMNVEV (reference sequence). CDR3 in amino acids: CASSLAGTYGYTF. CDR3 DNA: TGTGCCAGCAGTTTAGCAGGAACCTATGGCTACACCTTC.